This T cell receptor beta chain appears in the sequencing data of a study of shared clonotypes between healthy human individuals. Across the whole study: Used for every donor were three CD4 naive, three CD4 memory, two CD8 naive and one CD8 memory plate. Study-level points and caveats: Blood was the sole source, and tissue repertoires probably differ. The diversity represented, both genetic and in exposure history, was limited by few donors.

Method: immunoSEQ multiplex PCR; TCRdb's copy keeps in-frame clones and lacks some. The sample shows about 2.4 million clones, approximately 90% of them seen only once. The CDR3 is made up of 14 amino acids. V lost 0 bases to trimming and J lost 1 base, with 7 bases between them. The germline gives CDR1 SGHRS, CDR2 YFSETQ. Researchers partitioned CD4+ cells into CD45RA+ naive and CD45RA-negative memory subsets. To note about this clone: Its antigen is unidentified.

The receptor was isolated from a young man in good health. Sequencing was performed on naive CD4+ T cells sorted from blood. Described subset: CD45RA+ positively selected. The chain combines TRBV5-1 with TRBJ1-1; D ambiguous. The CDR3 here is CASSLGHSNTEAFF. DNA of the CDR3: TGCGCCAGCAGCTTGGGGCATTCGAACACTGAAGCTTTCTTT.